This passage covers 22 T cell receptor beta chains from one sample sequenced in a study of control samples from healthy donors and cancer patients. The protocol was immunoSEQ multiplex PCR, while the TCRdb copy is restricted to in-frame clones and leaves out a portion. The repertoire holds fewer than 45,000 clones, with 91% as singletons. The sample consisted of PBMCs. The receptors were sampled from a woman between 35 and 50 years old with head and neck cancer.

The J gene is TRBJ2-5, the V gene TRBV20-1, with D hard to call. The CDR3 extends over 13 amino acids. The V end was cut by 3 bases, the J end by 0 bases, with 8 bases between. Germline V gives CDR1 DFQATT, CDR2 SNEGSKA (reference sequence). The CDR3 loop reads CSASFQYQETQYF. The CDR3 DNA sequence: TGCAGTGCTAGTTTTCAGTACCAAGAGACCCAGTACTTC.

The chain recombines TRBV7-2 with TRBJ2-3; D is uncertain. CDR3 length: 12 residues. Trimming stripped 6 bases from V and 2 bases from J, with 6 bases between. Germline lookup yields CDR1 SGHTA and CDR2 FQGNSA. CDR3 protein: CASSSSTDTQYF. In nucleotides, the CDR3 is TGTGCCAGCAGTTCATCCACAGATACGCAGTATTTT. Supplemented by reference TRBV7-2 and TRBJ2-3, the full variable domain reads GAGVSQSPSNKVTEKGKDVELRCDPISGHTALYWYRQSLGQGLEFLIYFQGNSAPDKSGLPSDRFSAERTGGSVSTLTIQRTQQEDSAVYLCASSSSTDTQYFGPGTRLTVL.

V usage is TRBV6-5 and J usage is TRBJ2-1; D tentatively fits TRBD1 or TRBD2 (5 bases each). Germline CDR1 is MNHEY and CDR2 is SVGAGI. Deletions cut 6 bases from V and 7 bases from J, with 16 bases between. The CDR3 consists of 14 residues. This CDR3 is CASSLGPSGNEQFF. The DNA of the CDR3 is TGTGCCAGCAGCCTGGGACCTTCAGGGAATGAGCAGTTCTTC.

Turning to this clone: At one boundary the junction diverges from the germline segment, which might be a read error. The chain carries TRBV18 and TRBJ1-5, with 12 bases aligning to TRBD1. This CDR3 region has 15 residues. The germline gives CDR1 KGHSH, CDR2 LQKENI. The chain's CDR3 is CASSPGQGAGQPQHF. CDR3 nucleotides: TGTGCCAGTTCACCGGGACAGGGGGCGGGTCAGCCCCAGCATTTT.

In this sample, this clone turned up once. The chain has TRBV28 and TRBJ2-2; D not certain. The germline CDR1 and CDR2 sequences are MDHEN and SYDVKM. This CDR3 is 12 amino acids long. V was clipped by 4 bases and J by 0 bases, with 0 bases between them. The CDR3 loop is CASSSNTGELFF. The CDR3 DNA sequence: TGTGCCAGCAGTTCGAACACCGGGGAGCTGTTTTTT.

The V call is TRBV11-2, the J call TRBJ2-5; TRBD2 matches 12 bases. V was clipped by 5 bases and J by 5 bases; unmatched bases: 12. CDR3 length equals 17 residues. Germline CDR1 is SGHAT and CDR2 is FQNNGV. This CDR3 reads CASSARLAGVVRETQYF. The CDR3 DNA is TGTGCCAGCAGCGCCCGACTAGCGGGAGTCGTAAGGGAGACCCAGTACTTC.

The chain combines TRBV4-1 with TRBJ1-5, with D unresolved. The CDR3 is 15 amino acids. The germline gives CDR1 MGHRA, CDR2 YSYEKL. Trimming left V 0 bases short and J 4 bases short, with 10 bases between. CDR3 sequence reads: CASSQESGPNQPQHF. The CDR3 DNA follows: TGCGCCAGCAGCCAAGAATCCGGCCCAAATCAGCCCCAGCATTTT.

The chain has TRBV25-1 and TRBJ1-2; D not certain. Germline V gene sequence: CDR1 MGHDK, CDR2 SYGVNS. CDR3 length: 12 amino acids. V was shortened by 2 bases and J by 6 bases, with 7 bases between the two germline ends. The CDR3 region is CASSEGGNGYTF. The CDR3 DNA reads TGTGCCAGCAGTGAAGGAGGGAATGGCTACACCTTC.

This clone was detected a few times. V is TRBV27 and J is TRBJ1-1, with 7 bases matching TRBD1. CDR3 length: 15 amino acids. V was clipped by 5 bases and J by 4 bases; unmatched bases: 10. Germline CDR1 and CDR2: MNHEY and SMNVEV (reference sequence). CDR3 in amino acids: CASSLGTVGGTEAFF. The CDR3 region has the DNA TGTGCCAGCAGTCTCGGGACAGTGGGCGGCACTGAAGCTTTCTTT.

This clone was seen a single time. V gene TRBV5-1 combines with J gene TRBJ2-5; 12 bases map to TRBD2. The CDR3 is 16 residues long. V lost 5 bases and J lost 1; bases outside the gene matches: 6. CDR1 SGHRS and CDR2 YFSETQ come from the germline V gene. CDR3 nucleotide sequence: TGCGCCAGCAGGACTAGCGGGAGTCTACTCCAAGAGACCCAGTACTTC. Its translation: CASRTSGSLLQETQYF.

V usage is TRBV5-8 and J usage is TRBJ2-1; D not resolved. CDR1 and CDR2 (germline): SGHTS, YDEGEE. Trimming removed 1 base at V and 9 bases at J, with 20 bases between. This CDR3 has 16 amino acids. The CDR3 DNA reads TGTGCCAGCAGCTTGAATCGGGTCCGCGGCCAGTTTGAGCAGTTCTTC. It codes for CASSLNRVRGQFEQFF.

The chain links TRBV5-1 to TRBJ2-3, with D hard to call. Trimming cost V 1 base and J 1 base, with 7 bases left between them. CDR1 and CDR2 (germline): SGHRS, YFSETQ. This CDR3 region has 14 residues. The CDR3 protein is CASSLSQRTDTQYF. The CDR3 bases are TGCGCCAGCAGCTTGTCACAACGCACAGATACGCAGTATTTT.

The chain carries TRBV5-1 and TRBJ2-5; D is perhaps TRBD2 (6 bases). The CDR3 spans 14 residues. CDR1 is SGHRS, CDR2 YFSETQ, per germline. The V and J ends lost 3 bases and 4 bases respectively, with 13 bases between them. This CDR3 is CASSSLMGGETQYF. The CDR3 nucleotides read TGCGCCAGCAGCTCGCTCATGGGGGGAGAGACCCAGTACTTC.

With regard to this clone: Other DNA sequences in the same sample also yield this CDR3. This chain links TRBV5-1 with TRBJ2-2; D not resolved. Trimming shortened V by 0 bases and J by 8 bases, and 14 bases separated the two germline ends. This CDR3 contains 15 residues. Germline V gene sequence: CDR1 SGHRS, CDR2 YFSETQ. In nucleotides, the CDR3 is TGCGCCAGCAGCTTGGAGGGTCACACCGGGGGGGAGCTGTTTTTT. Amino acids: CASSLEGHTGGELFF.

The rearrangement uses TRBV10-1 and TRBJ2-3; D is ambiguous. Germline V lookup: CDR1 WNHNN, CDR2 SYGVQD (reference sequence). The V and J ends lost 0 bases and 5 bases respectively, with 15 bases between them. CDR3 length equals 16 residues. The CDR3 reads CASSESGTSQEDTQYF. CDR3 nucleotides: TGCGCCAGCAGTGAGTCGGGTACCTCTCAAGAAGATACGCAGTATTTT.

The genes are TRBV11-3 and TRBJ2-1, with D perhaps assigned TRBD1 or TRBD2 (7 bases each). From germline, CDR1 is SGHNT and CDR2 YENEEA. V was clipped by 6 bases and J by 6 bases, with 18 bases between them. CDR3 length: 15 amino acids. CDR3 in amino acids: CASSMNRGGGNEQFF. The CDR3 coding sequence is TGTGCCAGCAGTATGAACAGGGGAGGGGGCAATGAGCAGTTCTTC.

In this sample, this clone turned up a few times. The rearrangement links TRBV5-1 to TRBJ1-6; 7 positions match TRBD1. CDR3 size: 15 residues. The V gene's germline CDR1 is SGHRS and CDR2 YFSETQ. The V and J ends lost 1 base and 8 bases, in that order; junction bases with no gene match: 6. CDR3 bases: TGCGCCAGCAGCTTGACGGACAGGCGTGATTCACCCCTCCACTTT. It specifies CASSLTDRRDSPLHF.

CDR3 in DNA: TGCGCCAGCAGCCAAATGACAGGGGAAAATGAGCAGTTCTTC. The encoded protein is CASSQMTGENEQFF. The V call is TRBV4-1, the J call TRBJ2-1, with 8 bases fitting TRBD1. Germline trimming cut 2 bases from V and 7 bases from J; bases unmatched to any gene: 4. Germline assignment: CDR1 MGHRA and CDR2 YSYEKL. The CDR3 extends over 14 amino acids.

V usage is TRBV12-3 or TRBV12-4 and J usage is TRBJ1-1; D unclear. The CDR3 is 11 residues long. Trimming removed 7 bases at V and 4 bases at J, with 7 bases between. This CDR3 is CASMIRTEAFF. DNA of the CDR3: TGTGCCAGCATGATACGCACTGAAGCTTTCTTT.

This clone came up a few times. V and J are TRBV7-8 and TRBJ2-1, with D unresolved. The CDR3 spans 13 residues. CDR1 and CDR2 (germline): SGHVS, FQNEAQ. The V end lost 5 bases, the J end lost 4 bases, and 9 bases lay between the germline ends. CDR3 residues: CASSASLYNEQFF. Here the CDR3 DNA reads TGTGCCAGCAGCGCATCTCTGTACAATGAGCAGTTCTTC.

The chain employs TRBV19 and TRBJ2-3, with D hard to call. Germline V lookup: CDR1 LNHDA, CDR2 SQIVND (reference sequence). There are 16 residues in the CDR3. Trimming shortened V by 3 bases and J by 3 bases, and 16 bases separated the two germline ends. The CDR3 coding sequence is TGTGCCAGTAGTATTGTCTACCGTGAGTTTACAGATACGCAGTATTTT. It specifies CASSIVYREFTDTQYF.

J is TRBJ2-2 and V is TRBV29-1; TRBD1 agrees at 12 bases. V trimming: 4 bases; J trimming: 4 bases; junction bases outside the gene matches: 1. The V gene's germline CDR1 is SQVTM and CDR2 ANQGSEA. The CDR3 runs 14 residues. The CDR3 sequence: CSVAGQGATGELFF. The CDR3 DNA follows: TGCAGCGTTGCGGGACAGGGGGCCACCGGGGAGCTGTTTTTT.